Listed below are T cell receptor beta chains from one sample, sequenced in a study of Tregs in tolerant kidney transplant recipients. TCRdb's copy holds only in-frame clones and misses some; the assay was immunoSEQ multiplex PCR. The top ten hold 4% to 6.5% of the sample, which has around 61,000 clones, 80% to 90% seen once. Sample: CD4+ T cells from blood. Receptors originate from a human donor in good health. Both conserved end residues are part of each CDR3. The order of the fields is V gene, D gene, clone size, J gene, CDR3 DNA, CDR3 protein. D genes are given only for firm matches. Clone size is given for some rows only: seen once, a few or many times, or a class if the clone is expanded.

>TRBV10-1|NA|NA|TRBJ2-3
TGCGCCAGCAGTGAGTCCGCGGGCTCAAGGGGCGCGGGCACAGATACGCAGTATTTT
CASSESAGSRGAGTDTQYF
>TRBV7-8|NA|NA|TRBJ2-7
TGTGCCAGCAAACCCCCCGGCTACGAGCAGTACTTC
CASKPPGYEQYF
>TRBV30|NA|NA|TRBJ1-2
TGTGCCTGGAGTGATCAACCGGGGGGAGCAGGCGGCTACACCTTC
CAWSDQPGGAGGYTF
>TRBV16|NA|NA|TRBJ2-7
TGTGCCAGCAGCCTCCCCGGGACGGCCTACGAGCAGTACTTC
CASSLPGTAYEQYF
>TRBV4-2|TRBD2|NA|TRBJ2-5
TGTGCCAGCAGCGTAGGCCGGAGCGGGGGGGCCGAGGAGACCCAGTACTTC
CASSVGRSGGAEETQYF
>TRBV19|TRBD2|NA|TRBJ2-3
TGTGCCAGTAGTATTCTAGCGGGAGGATTGGATACGCAGTATTTT
CASSILAGGLDTQYF
>TRBV5-1|TRBD1|NA|TRBJ1-2
TGCGCCAGCAGCTTGACGCGTCAGGGGGCTGGTGGCTACACCTTC
CASSLTRQGAGGYTF
>TRBV6-5|TRBD1|NA|TRBJ2-3
TGTGCCAGCAGTCTACAGGGGATAATCACAGATACGCAGTATTTT
CASSLQGIITDTQYF
>TRBV5-1|TRBD2|NA|TRBJ2-5
TGCGCCAGCAGCTCCGCAGCGGGGGTCCAAGAGACCCAGTACTTC
CASSSAAGVQETQYF
>TRBV6-1|NA|NA|TRBJ2-7
TGTGCCAGCAGGGCATGGTCCCACGAGCAGTACTTC
CASRAWSHEQYF
>TRBV28|NA|NA|TRBJ2-7
TGTGCCAGCAGTTTACCCCAGGAACTGGGCTACGAGCAGTACTTC
CASSLPQELGYEQYF
>TRBV7-2|TRBD2|NA|TRBJ2-3
TGTGCCAGCACGCGACGGCTAGCGGGGGACCATACGCAGTATTTT
CASTRRLAGDHTQYF
>TRBV7-9|NA|NA|TRBJ2-7
TGTGCCAGCAGCTTCGTCCCAGCGCCAAGCTCCTACGAGCAGTACTTC
CASSFVPAPSSYEQYF
>TRBV19|NA|NA|TRBJ1-6
TGTGCCAGTAGTATAGTCCCGAAAATCTCTGACTCCGAAGGTGGGTCACCCCTCCACTTT
CASSIVPKISDSEGGSPLHF
>TRBV11-2|NA|NA|TRBJ1-1
TGTGCCAGCAGCATTCGGCGATTCGGGCTCCGGAACACTGAAGCTTTCTTT
CASSIRRFGLRNTEAFF
>TRBV28|TRBD2|NA|TRBJ2-1
TGTGCCAGCATCCAGGGAGTAGCGGGAGGAGACGAGCAGTTCTTC
CASIQGVAGGDEQFF
>TRBV5-1|TRBD2|few|TRBJ2-2
TGCGCCAGCAGCTTGAGGACTAGCGGGAGCACCGGGGAGCTGTTTTTT
CASSLRTSGSTGELFF
>TRBV5-8|NA|NA|TRBJ2-3
TGTGCCAGCAGCTTGTTCCCCACCCGAAGGAGCACAGATACGCAGTATTTT
CASSLFPTRRSTDTQYF
>TRBV28|NA|NA|TRBJ2-1
TGTGCCAGCAGTTCCGGGACTTTTAGCTCCTACAATGAGCAGTTCTTC
CASSSGTFSSYNEQFF
>TRBV11-2|NA|NA|TRBJ1-2
TGTGCCAGCAGCTTAGGCAGGTCCTATGGCTACACCTTC
CASSLGRSYGYTF
>TRBV4-1|NA|NA|TRBJ1-2
TGCGCCAGCAGCCAAGGGACAGTTGTTAGCTATGGCTACACCTTC
CASSQGTVVSYGYTF
>TRBV6-5|NA|few|TRBJ2-2
TGTGCCAGCGGGAACAGGGTGGGCACCGGGGAGCTGTTTTTT
CASGNRVGTGELFF
>TRBV28|NA|NA|TRBJ1-2
TGTGCCAGCAGACCCCAGGGAGGGGCCGTTTACTATGGCTACACCTTC
CASRPQGGAVYYGYTF
>TRBV5-4|NA|many|TRBJ1-1
TGTGCCAGCAGCTCCCAAGGACGGGGAACTGAAGCTTTCTTT
CASSSQGRGTEAFF
>TRBV4-1|NA|NA|TRBJ1-3
TGCGCCAGCAGCCCGTTGGGAAACACCATATATTTT
CASSPLGNTIYF
>TRBV6-5|TRBD1|NA|TRBJ2-1
TGTGCCAGCAGTCCAACAGGGGGCGCCTACAATGAGCAGTTCTTC
CASSPTGGAYNEQFF
>TRBV6-1|TRBD2|once|TRBJ2-1
TGTGCCAGCAGTGGATACAGGCCCTTCCCGGGACTAGCGGGATTAGAGCAGTTCTTC
CASSGYRPFPGLAGLEQFF
>TRBV30|NA|NA|TRBJ1-5
TGTGCCTGGGCCGAGGGGCCCGGGGCCAATCAGCCCCAGCATTTT
CAWAEGPGANQPQHF
>TRBV4-2|NA|NA|TRBJ1-5
TGTGCCAGCAGCGCCTCCGGCGGGGCCGCCCTCAATCAGCCCCAGCATTTT
CASSASGGAALNQPQHF
>TRBV4-1|NA|NA|TRBJ1-2
TGCGCCAGCAGCCAAGTACTTCGGAGAGACTATGGCTACACCTTC
CASSQVLRRDYGYTF
>TRBV6-5|TRBD1|NA|TRBJ1-5
TGTGCCAGCAGGTCAGGGGGTGGCAATCAGCCCCAGCATTTT
CASRSGGGNQPQHF
>TRBV4-2|NA|NA|TRBJ2-2
TGTGCCAGCAGCCCGGGGGCAGGGCGGGTCGGGGAGCTGTTTTTT
CASSPGAGRVGELFF
>TRBV19|NA|once|TRBJ2-1
TGTGCCAGTAGTATAGAGACAACTGACAATGAGCAGTTCTTC
CASSIETTDNEQFF
>TRBV2|TRBD1|NA|TRBJ1-5
TGTGCCAGCAATACGAACAGGGGGGGTCAGCCCCAGCATTTT
CASNTNRGGQPQHF
>TRBV21-1|NA|NA|TRBJ1-5
TGTGCCAGCAGCAAAGGACAGCATAGCAATCAGCCCCAGCATTTT
CASSKGQHSNQPQHF
>TRBV4-1|TRBD2|NA|TRBJ2-1
TGCGCCAGCAGCCAAGACGGGACTAGCGCCTACAATGAGCAGTTCTTC
CASSQDGTSAYNEQFF
>TRBV18|TRBD2|NA|TRBJ2-5
TGTGCCAGCTCACCACCGGAACTAGCGGGGGAGACCCAGTACTTC
CASSPPELAGETQYF
>TRBV7-3|TRBD2|once|TRBJ2-1
TGTGCCAGCAGCCCAGGGACTAGCGGTTCAAAATACAATGAGCAGTTCTTC
CASSPGTSGSKYNEQFF
>TRBV7-2|NA|NA|TRBJ2-1
TGTGCCAGCAGCTCCCACCTTAATGAGCAGTTCTTC
CASSSHLNEQFF
>TRBV9|NA|NA|TRBJ2-3
TGTGCCAGCAGCGTGACAGGTCTTAGCACAGATACGCAGTATTTT
CASSVTGLSTDTQYF
>TRBV27|NA|NA|TRBJ1-4
TGTGCCAGCAGGGGCCCGGGGCTCAATGAAAAACTGTTTTTT
CASRGPGLNEKLFF
>TRBV11-2|NA|NA|TRBJ2-6
TGTGCCAGCAGCTCGACAGCCGGGGCCAACGTCCTGACTTTC
CASSSTAGANVLTF
>TRBV4-2|NA|NA|TRBJ1-3
TGTGCCAGCAGCCAAGCCCGTGGTGGGGGTGGAAACACCATATATTTT
CASSQARGGGGNTIYF
>TRBV19|TRBD1|NA|TRBJ1-1
TGTGCCAGTACTTACAGGGGAACTAACACTGAAGCTTTCTTT
CASTYRGTNTEAFF
>TRBV7-9|NA|NA|TRBJ2-3
TGTGCCAGCAGCACAGACACAGATACGCAGTATTTT
CASSTDTDTQYF
>TRBV19|NA|NA|TRBJ2-7
TGTGCCAGTAGTAGTGGGCCCTTCGTGCGGGATCCCTACGAGCAGTACTTC
CASSSGPFVRDPYEQYF
>TRBV7-2|NA|once|TRBJ1-3
TGTGCCAGCAGCTTAGGGCCAGACTCTGGAAACACCATATATTTT
CASSLGPDSGNTIYF
>TRBV15|NA|NA|TRBJ1-3
TGTGCCACCAGCAGAACTAGGACAGTTGGAAACACCATATATTTT
CATSRTRTVGNTIYF
>TRBV6-5|NA|NA|TRBJ1-1
TGTGCCAGCAGTTACCTCCGTAACACTGAAGCTTTCTTT
CASSYLRNTEAFF
>TRBV7-2|NA|NA|TRBJ1-1
TGTGCCAGCAGCCAGCGGTACACTGAAGCTTTCTTT
CASSQRYTEAFF
>TRBV5-1|NA|NA|TRBJ2-5
TGCGCCAGCAGCTTGGTGGGAGCCCAAGAGACCCAGTACTTC
CASSLVGAQETQYF
>TRBV6-1|NA|once|TRBJ1-3
TGTGCCAGCAGCTGGGACGCCTCCTCTGGAAACACCATATATTTT
CASSWDASSGNTIYF